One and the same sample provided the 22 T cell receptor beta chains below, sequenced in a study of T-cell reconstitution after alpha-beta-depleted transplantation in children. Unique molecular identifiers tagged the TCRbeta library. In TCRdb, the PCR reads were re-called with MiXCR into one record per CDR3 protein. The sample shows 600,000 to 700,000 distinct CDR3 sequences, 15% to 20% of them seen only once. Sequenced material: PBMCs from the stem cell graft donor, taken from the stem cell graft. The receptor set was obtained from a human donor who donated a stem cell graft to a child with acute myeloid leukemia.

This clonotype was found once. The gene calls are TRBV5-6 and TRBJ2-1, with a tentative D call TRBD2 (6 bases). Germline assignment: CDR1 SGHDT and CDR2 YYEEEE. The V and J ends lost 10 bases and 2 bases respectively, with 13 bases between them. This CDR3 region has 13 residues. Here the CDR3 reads CAGGDGPYNEQFF. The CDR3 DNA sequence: TGTGCCGGCGGGGATGGACCCTACAATGAGCAGTTCTTC.

The CDR3 DNA sequence: TGTGCCAGCTCACCAACGGTGACGGAGAACACTGAAGCTTTCTTT. Translation: CASSPTVTENTEAFF. The chain is built from TRBV18 and TRBJ1-1, with unresolved D. CDR1 KGHSH and CDR2 LQKENI come from the germline V gene. The V gene lost 2 bases and the J gene lost 1 base, with 11 bases spanning the gap. The CDR3 is 15 residues long.

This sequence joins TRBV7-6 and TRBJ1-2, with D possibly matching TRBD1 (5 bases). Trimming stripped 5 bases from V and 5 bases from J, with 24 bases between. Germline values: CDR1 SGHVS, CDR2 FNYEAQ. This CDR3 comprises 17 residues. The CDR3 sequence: CASSPDPTPVGDYGYTF. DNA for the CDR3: TGTGCCAGCAGCCCCGATCCGACACCCGTAGGGGATTATGGCTACACCTTC.

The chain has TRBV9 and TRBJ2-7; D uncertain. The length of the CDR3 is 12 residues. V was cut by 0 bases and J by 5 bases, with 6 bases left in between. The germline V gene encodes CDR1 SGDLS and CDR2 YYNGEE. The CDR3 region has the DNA TGTGCCAGCAGCGTAGCGGACCACGAGCAGTACTTC. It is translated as CASSVADHEQYF.

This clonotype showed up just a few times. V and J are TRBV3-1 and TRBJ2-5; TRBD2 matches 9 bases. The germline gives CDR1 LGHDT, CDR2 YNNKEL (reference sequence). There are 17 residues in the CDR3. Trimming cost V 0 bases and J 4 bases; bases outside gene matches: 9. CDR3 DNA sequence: TGTGCCAGCAGCCAAGATCGGGAGGCGGGGGGGCGAGAGACCCAGTACTTC. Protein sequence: CASSQDREAGGRETQYF.

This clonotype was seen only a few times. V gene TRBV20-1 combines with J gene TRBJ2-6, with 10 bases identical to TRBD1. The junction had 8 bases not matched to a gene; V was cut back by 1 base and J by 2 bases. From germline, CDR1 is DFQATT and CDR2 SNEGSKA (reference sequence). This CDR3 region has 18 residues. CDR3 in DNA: TGCAGTGCTAGAGGTCGAGACAGGGGGCAGACTGGGGCCAACGTCCTGACTTTC. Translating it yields CSARGRDRGQTGANVLTF.

The CDR3 sequence is CASSQGAFRGELFF. DNA for the CDR3: TGCGCCAGCAGCCAAGGGGCTTTTCGCGGGGAGCTGTTTTTT. V gene TRBV4-3 combines with J gene TRBJ2-2; no clear D gene. The germline V gene has CDR1 LGHNA and CDR2 YSLEER. V lost 1 base and J 7 bases, leaving 10 bases between the germline ends. The CDR3 contains 14 residues.

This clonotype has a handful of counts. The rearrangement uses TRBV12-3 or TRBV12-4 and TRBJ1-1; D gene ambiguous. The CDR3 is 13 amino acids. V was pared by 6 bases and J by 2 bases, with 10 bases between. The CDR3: CASRLNYNTEAFF. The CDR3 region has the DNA TGTGCCAGCAGACTCAACTATAACACTGAAGCTTTCTTT.

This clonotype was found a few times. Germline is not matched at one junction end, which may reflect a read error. CDR3 nucleotides: TGCTGTGCTAGAGATTACGGTAGCGGGGGGGCCGCGAATGAGCAGTTCTTC. Its protein is CCARDYGSGGAANEQFF. The V and J genes are TRBV20-1 and TRBJ2-1; 11 bases fit TRBD2. The CDR3 has 17 amino acids. Germline CDR1 DFQATT, CDR2 SNEGSKA (reference sequence).

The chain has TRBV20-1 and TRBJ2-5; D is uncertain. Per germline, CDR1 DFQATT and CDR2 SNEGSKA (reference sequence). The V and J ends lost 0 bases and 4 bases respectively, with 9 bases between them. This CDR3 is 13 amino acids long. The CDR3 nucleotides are TGCAGTGCTAGAGAGGCAGCCCGAGAGACCCAGTACTTC. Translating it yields CSAREAARETQYF.

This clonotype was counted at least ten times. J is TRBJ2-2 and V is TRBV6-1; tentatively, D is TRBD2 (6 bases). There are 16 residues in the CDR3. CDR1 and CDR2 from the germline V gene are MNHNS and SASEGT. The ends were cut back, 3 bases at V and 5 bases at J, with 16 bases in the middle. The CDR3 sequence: CASSDPPGGGTGELFF. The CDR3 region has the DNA TGTGCCAGCAGTGACCCTCCCGGGGGTGGGACCGGGGAGCTGTTTTTT.

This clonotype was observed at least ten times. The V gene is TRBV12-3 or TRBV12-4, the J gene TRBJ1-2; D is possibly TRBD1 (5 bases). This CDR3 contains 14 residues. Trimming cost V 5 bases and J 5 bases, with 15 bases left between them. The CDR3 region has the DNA TGTGCCAGCAGTGCCCAGGGAAGCGGGTATGGCTACACCTTC. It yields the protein CASSAQGSGYGYTF.

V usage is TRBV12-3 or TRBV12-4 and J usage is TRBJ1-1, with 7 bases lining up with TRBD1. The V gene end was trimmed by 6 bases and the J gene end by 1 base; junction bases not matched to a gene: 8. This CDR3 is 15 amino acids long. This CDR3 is CASRPTGPTNTEAFF. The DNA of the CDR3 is TGTGCCAGCAGGCCGACAGGGCCGACGAACACTGAAGCTTTCTTT.

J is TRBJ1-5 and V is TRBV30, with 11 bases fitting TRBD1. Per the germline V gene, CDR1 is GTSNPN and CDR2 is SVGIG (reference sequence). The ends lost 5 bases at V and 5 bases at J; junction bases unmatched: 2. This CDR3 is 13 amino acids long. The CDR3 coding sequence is TGTGCCTGGGGACAGGGGGCTGATCAGCCCCAGCATTTT. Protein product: CAWGQGADQPQHF.

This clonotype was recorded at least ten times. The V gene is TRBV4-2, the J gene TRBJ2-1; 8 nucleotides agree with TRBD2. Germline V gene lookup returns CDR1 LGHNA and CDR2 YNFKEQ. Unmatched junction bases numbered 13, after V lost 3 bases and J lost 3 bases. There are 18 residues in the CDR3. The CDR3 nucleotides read TGTGCCAGCAGCCAGGTGGTTGCGGGGGGCCCGGGCTACAATGAGCAGTTCTTC. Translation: CASSQVVAGGPGYNEQFF.

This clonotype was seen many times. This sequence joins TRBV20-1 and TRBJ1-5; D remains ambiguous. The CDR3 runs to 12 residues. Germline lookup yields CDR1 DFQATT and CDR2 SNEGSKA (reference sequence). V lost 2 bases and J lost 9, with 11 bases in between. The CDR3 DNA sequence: TGCAGTGCTAGAAGGAGCTCGGGGCCCCAGCATTTT. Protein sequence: CSARRSSGPQHF.

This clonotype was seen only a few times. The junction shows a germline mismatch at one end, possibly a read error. In DNA form, the CDR3 reads TGTTCCAGCAGCTCATCCGGGACATCTGAAGCTTTCTTT. This encodes CSSSSSGTSEAFF. The V gene is TRBV7-2, the J gene TRBJ1-1; tentatively, D is TRBD1 (6 bases). There are 13 residues in the CDR3. The germline V gene has CDR1 SGHTA and CDR2 FQGNSA.

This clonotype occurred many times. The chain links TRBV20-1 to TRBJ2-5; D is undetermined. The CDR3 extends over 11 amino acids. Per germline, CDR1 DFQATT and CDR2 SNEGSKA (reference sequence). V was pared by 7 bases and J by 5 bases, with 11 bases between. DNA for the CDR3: TGCAGTGTTACATTACGGGAGACCCAGTACTTC. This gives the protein CSVTLRETQYF.

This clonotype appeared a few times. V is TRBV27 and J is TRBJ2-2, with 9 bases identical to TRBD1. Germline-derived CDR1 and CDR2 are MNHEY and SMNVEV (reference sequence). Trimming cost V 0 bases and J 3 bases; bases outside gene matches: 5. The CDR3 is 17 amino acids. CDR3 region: CASSLSGGTGHTGELFF. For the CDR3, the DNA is TGTGCCAGCAGTTTATCAGGGGGGACAGGGCACACCGGGGAGCTGTTTTTT.

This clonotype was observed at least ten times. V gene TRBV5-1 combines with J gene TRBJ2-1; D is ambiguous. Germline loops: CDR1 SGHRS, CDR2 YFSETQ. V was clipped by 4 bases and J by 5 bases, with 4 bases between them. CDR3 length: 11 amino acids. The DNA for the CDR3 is TGCGCCAGCAGCCGGAACAATGAGCAGTTCTTC. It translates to CASSRNNEQFF.

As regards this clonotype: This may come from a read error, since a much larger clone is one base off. CDR3 in amino acids: CASSVTGSFNEKVFF. CDR3 nucleotide sequence: TGCGCCAGCAGCGTGACAGGGAGTTTTAATGAAAAAGTGTTTTTT. The chain links TRBV5-1 to TRBJ1-4, with TRBD1 matching over 7 bases. Germline loops: CDR1 SGHRS, CDR2 YFSETQ. The CDR3 length is 15 residues.

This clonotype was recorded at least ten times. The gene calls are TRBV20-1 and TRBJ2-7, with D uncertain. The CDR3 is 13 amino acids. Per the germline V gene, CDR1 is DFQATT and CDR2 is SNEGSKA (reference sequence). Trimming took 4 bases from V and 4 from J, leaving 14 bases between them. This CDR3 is CSAILQSTYEQYV. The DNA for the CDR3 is TGCAGTGCTATACTCCAATCAACGTACGAGCAGTACGTC.